The clone carrying this T cell receptor (beta chain) showed up many times. Antigen unknown. RNA transcripts were the template for amplifying TCR beta CDR3 regions. The HTBI primer set was used in a first-round RT-PCR of the TCR CDR3. One entry per CDR3 protein, called by TCRdb with MiXCR from the multiplex PCR reads. The table has a few hundred thousand distinct CDR3 sequences, around 15% seen once; the top ten hold roughly 21%. This sample was included in a study of T cells in Graves' hyperthyroidism and ophthalmopathy. Study-wide points: Ophthalmopathy was distinguished from stable hyperthyroidism by 13 V-J signatures. Most thyroid clonotypes that were expanded above 0.001 also turned up in blood.

The source of this sequence is a woman in her 30s with Graves' ophthalmopathy. The sample comprised blood.

The CDR3 nucleotides read TGTGCCAGCAGTACGGGCCACCCGGGGAGAGAGACCCAGTACTTC. Its translation is CASSTGHPGRETQYF. The rearrangement joins TRBV6-2 or TRBV6-3 to TRBJ2-5; weak D call: TRBD2 (5 bases). The length of the CDR3 is 15 residues. Trimming removed 5 bases from V and 4 bases from J, with 17 bases in between. Looked up from germline, CDR1 is MNHEY and CDR2 is SVGEGT.